The clone carrying this TCR beta chain was found once. Its antigen is currently unknown. The assay was immunoSEQ multiplex PCR, and TCRdb's table has in-frame clones only and misses some. Among several thousand clones listed, about three quarters were seen once. This record belongs to a study of chemoradiotherapy in HPV16-positive cancers. About the research overall: Functional T-cell assays on a couple of HPV16-positive patients' cells defined candidate HPV-specific clones and common TCR motifs.

Samples were taken several times over chemoradiotherapy. General study points: HPV-responsive T-cell expansion during chemoradiotherapy was linked to improved recurrence-free survival in HPV16-positive patients. The functional HPV-specific definition rests on just two HPV16-positive patients.

Per the germline V gene, CDR1 is SEHNR and CDR2 is FQNEAQ (reference sequence). Trimming shortened V by 4 bases and J by 11 bases, and 17 bases separated the two germline ends. The CDR3 contains 13 residues. This clonotype was sampled from a human donor with HPV-associated anogenital cancer. The sample here was taken from a patient who underwent chemoradiotherapy. The chain carries TRBV7-9 and TRBJ2-5, with D tentatively TRBD1 (6 bases). CDR3: CASSSEQGDRQYF. The CDR3 bases are TGTGCCAGCAGCTCCGAGCAGGGTGACAGGCAGTACTTC.